The source of this T cell receptor beta chain is a study of blood T cell repertoires in COVID-19. Method: immunoSEQ multiplex PCR; TCRdb's copy keeps in-frame clones and lacks some. The sample has roughly 200,000 clones, more than 70% seen once. The receptor was derived from a woman aged 55-75 years with acute or convalescent COVID-19. Sequenced sample: peripheral blood.

CDR3 nucleotides: TGTGCCAGCAGCGAGGACAGGATCAAAGAAGCTTTCTTT. It encodes CASSEDRIKEAFF. The chain recombines TRBV7-2 with TRBJ1-1, with 7 bases lining up with TRBD1. In germline, CDR1 is SGHTA, CDR2 FQGNSA. J lost 8 bases, V lost 5 bases, and 8 bases had no gene match. The CDR3 has 13 amino acids. Combining the CDR3 with reference TRBV7-2 and TRBJ1-1 gives the whole variable domain GAGVSQSPSNKVTEKGKDVELRCDPISGHTALYWYRQSLGQGLEFLIYFQGNSAPDKSGLPSDRFSAERTGGSVSTLTIQRTQQEDSAVYLCASSEDRIKEAFFGQGTRLTVV.